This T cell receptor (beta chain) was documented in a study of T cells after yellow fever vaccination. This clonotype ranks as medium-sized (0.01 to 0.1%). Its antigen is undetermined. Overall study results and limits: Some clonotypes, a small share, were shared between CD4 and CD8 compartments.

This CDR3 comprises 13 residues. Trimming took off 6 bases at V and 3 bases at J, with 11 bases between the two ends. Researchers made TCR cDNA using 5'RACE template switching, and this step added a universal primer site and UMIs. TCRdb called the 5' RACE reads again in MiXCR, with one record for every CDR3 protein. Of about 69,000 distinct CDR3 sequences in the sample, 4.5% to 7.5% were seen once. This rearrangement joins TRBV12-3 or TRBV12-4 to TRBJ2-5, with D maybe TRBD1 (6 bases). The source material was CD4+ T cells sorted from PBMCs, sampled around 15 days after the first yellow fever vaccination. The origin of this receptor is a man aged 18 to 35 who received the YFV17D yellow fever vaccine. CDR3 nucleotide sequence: TGTGCCAGCAGAACAGGGTTCGAAGAGACCCAGTACTTC. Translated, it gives CASRTGFEETQYF.